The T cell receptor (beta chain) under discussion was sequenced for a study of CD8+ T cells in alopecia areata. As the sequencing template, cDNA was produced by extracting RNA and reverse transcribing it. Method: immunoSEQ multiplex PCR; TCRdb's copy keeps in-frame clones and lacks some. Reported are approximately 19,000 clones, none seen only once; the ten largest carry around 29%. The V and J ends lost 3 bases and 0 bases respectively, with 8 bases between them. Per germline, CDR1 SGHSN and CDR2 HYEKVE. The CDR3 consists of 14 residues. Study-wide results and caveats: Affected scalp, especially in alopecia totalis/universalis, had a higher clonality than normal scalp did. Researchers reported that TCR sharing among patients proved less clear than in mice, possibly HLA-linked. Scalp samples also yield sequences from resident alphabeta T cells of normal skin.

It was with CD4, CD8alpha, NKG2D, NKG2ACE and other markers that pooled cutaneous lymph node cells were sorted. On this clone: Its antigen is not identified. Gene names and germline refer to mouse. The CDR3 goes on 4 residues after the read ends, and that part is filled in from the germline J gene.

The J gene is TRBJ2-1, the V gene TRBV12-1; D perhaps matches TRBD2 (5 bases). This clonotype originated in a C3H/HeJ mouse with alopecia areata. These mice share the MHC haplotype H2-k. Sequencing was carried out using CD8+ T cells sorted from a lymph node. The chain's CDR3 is CASSWTHNYAEQFF. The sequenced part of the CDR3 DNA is TGTGCCAGCTCTTGGACTCATAACTATGCT.